A selection of T cell receptor beta chains follows, all from one sample in a study of shared clonotypes between healthy human individuals. Assay used: immunoSEQ multiplex PCR; TCRdb lists only in-frame clones, some missing. The sample has nearly 2 million clones, approximately 94% seen once. The sample taken for sequencing was naive CD8+ T cells sorted from blood. Every receptor here comes from a man between 18 and 29 years old in good health. Each CDR3 is given with its conserved first and last residue. A D gene is named only where the DNA matches it firmly. Clone size is stated in some rows and not others, as once, few, many or a class when expanded.

j_call clone_size d_call v_call cdr3_aa cdr3_nt
TRBJ1-2 - - TRBV30 CAWRAGSNYGYTF TGTGCCTGGAGGGCAGGCAGTAACTATGGCTACACCTTC
TRBJ2-1 - TRBD1 TRBV10-3 CAISPGTGDNEQFF TGTGCCATCAGTCCGGGGACAGGGGACAATGAGCAGTTCTTC
TRBJ1-3 - - TRBV28 CASRTVSGNTIYF TGTGCCAGCAGGACAGTCTCTGGAAACACCATATATTTT
TRBJ1-3 - - TRBV7-6 CASSLAVEGSGNTIYF TGTGCCAGCAGCTTAGCGGTGGAGGGCTCTGGAAACACCATATATTTT
TRBJ1-2 few - TRBV6-6 CASRPLGVYGYTF TGTGCCAGCAGGCCCCTCGGCGTATATGGCTACACCTTC
TRBJ1-2 - - TRBV14 CASSQEMRGLDGYTF TGTGCCAGCAGCCAAGAAATGCGTGGTTTGGATGGCTACACCTTC
TRBJ2-3 - - TRBV10-3 CAIRKDALGTDTQYF TGTGCCATCAGGAAGGACGCGTTGGGCACAGATACGCAGTATTTT
TRBJ1-6 - - TRBV7-9 CASSLMGRKGNSPLHF TGTGCCAGCAGCTTAATGGGCAGAAAGGGTAATTCACCCCTCCACTTT
TRBJ2-5 - - TRBV9 CASSDEGLGIEETQYF TGTGCCAGCAGCGACGAGGGGTTAGGGATAGAAGAGACCCAGTACTTC
TRBJ1-3 - - TRBV9 CASSPPFPEGAGNTIYF TGTGCCAGCAGCCCACCCTTCCCTGAAGGGGCTGGAAACACCATATATTTT
TRBJ2-7 once TRBD2 TRBV25-1 CASTPREGDYEQYF TGTGCCAGCACCCCCAGGGAGGGTGACTACGAGCAGTACTTC
TRBJ2-7 - - TRBV19 CAHTNQVNDYEQYF TGTGCCCACACAAACCAGGTGAATGACTACGAGCAGTACTTC
TRBJ1-2 - TRBD1 TRBV27 CASSPPAGGAPIPYGYTF TGTGCCAGCAGTCCCCCGGCAGGGGGCGCCCCTATTCCGTATGGCTACACCTTC
TRBJ2-1 - - TRBV4-1 CASSQDNGGNEQFF TGCGCCAGCAGCCAAGATAACGGCGGCAATGAGCAGTTCTTC
TRBJ2-4 - TRBD1 TRBV30 CAVRIPNRGLAKNIQYF TGTGCCGTCAGAATCCCAAACAGGGGATTAGCCAAAAACATTCAGTACTTC
TRBJ1-2 - - TRBV6-5 CASSTTPLAFRYYTF TGTGCCAGCAGTACCACCCCTTTGGCCTTCAGATACTACACCTTC
TRBJ2-2 - TRBD1 TRBV9 CASSDRTGYTGELFF TGTGCCAGCAGCGACCGGACAGGGTACACCGGGGAGCTGTTTTTT
TRBJ2-7 - TRBD2 TRBV5-1 CASSPGLAGGMTAYEQYF TGCGCCAGCAGCCCGGGACTAGCGGGGGGCATGACCGCCTACGAGCAGTACTTC
TRBJ2-4 - - TRBV4-3 CASSRNRGDIQYF TGCGCCAGCAGCCGGAACAGAGGGGACATTCAGTACTTC
TRBJ2-3 - TRBD2 TRBV7-2 CASSSRYGLADTDTQYF TGTGCCAGCAGTTCTAGATACGGACTAGCGGACACAGATACGCAGTATTTT
TRBJ1-1 once - TRBV10-3 CAISTSGTVNEAFF TGTGCCATCAGTACCTCCGGGACGGTCAATGAAGCTTTCTTT
TRBJ2-2 - - TRBV7-9 CASSLVAGQSGELFF TGTGCCAGCAGCTTAGTCGCTGGACAGTCCGGGGAGCTGTTTTTT
TRBJ2-3 - - TRBV27 CASSFLGEGTDTQYF TGTGCCAGCAGTTTTTTGGGGGAGGGCACAGATACGCAGTATTTT
TRBJ2-7 - - TRBV27 CASSFQESYEQYF TGTGCCAGCAGTTTCCAGGAATCTTACGAGCAGTACTTC
TRBJ2-3 - TRBD2 TRBV6-5 CASSLSPGLGPDTQYF TGTGCCAGCAGTTTGTCTCCGGGACTAGGCCCAGATACGCAGTATTTT
TRBJ2-5 - - TRBV2 CASSEDWLRETQYF TGTGCCAGCAGTGAAGATTGGTTGAGGGAGACCCAGTACTTC
TRBJ2-7 - - TRBV19 CASSQGLLTYEQYF TGTGCCAGTAGCCAAGGACTCCTCACCTACGAGCAGTACTTC
TRBJ1-2 - - TRBV7-9 CASSLAAGYENYGYTF TGTGCCAGCAGCTTAGCGGCAGGGTATGAGAACTATGGCTACACCTTC
TRBJ1-2 once - TRBV27 CASSFFVNGGYTF TGTGCCAGCAGTTTTTTTGTTAACGGTGGCTACACCTTC
TRBJ2-7 - - TRBV5-1 CASSLRSGGLYEQYF TGCGCCAGCAGCTTGAGGTCGGGGGGCCTCTACGAGCAGTACTTC
TRBJ2-5 - - TRBV19 CASSPYFGALRETQYF TGTGCCAGTAGTCCCTATTTTGGGGCCCTGAGGGAGACCCAGTACTTC
TRBJ2-1 - TRBD2 TRBV5-1 CASSFLAGVNNEQFF TGCGCCAGCAGCTTCCTAGCGGGAGTTAACAATGAGCAGTTCTTC
TRBJ2-7 - - TRBV28 CASSLNGFSYEQYF TGTGCCAGCAGTTTAAACGGCTTTTCCTACGAGCAGTACTTC
TRBJ2-1 once TRBD2 TRBV27 CASSLSSSGRPRYNEQFF TGTGCCAGCAGTTTAAGCTCTAGCGGGAGGCCCCGCTACAATGAGCAGTTCTTC
TRBJ2-1 - - TRBV9 CASSISGTPYNEQFF TGTGCCAGCAGCATATCCGGGACTCCCTACAATGAGCAGTTCTTC
TRBJ2-7 - - TRBV7-9 CASSKSDGPYEQYF TGTGCCAGCAGCAAAAGCGACGGCCCCTACGAGCAGTACTTC
TRBJ1-1 - - TRBV9 CASGRGGNTEAFF TGTGCCAGCGGTCGGGGTGGGAACACTGAAGCTTTCTTT
TRBJ2-2 - - TRBV2 CASSENRNTGELFF TGTGCCAGCAGTGAAAACAGGAACACCGGGGAGCTGTTTTTT
TRBJ1-2 - - TRBV7-9 CASSLPRAEGHYGYTF TGTGCCAGCAGCCTCCCGCGGGCAGAGGGGCACTATGGCTACACCTTC
TRBJ2-7 - - TRBV7-3 CASSLDQGIAYEQYF TGTGCCAGCAGCTTGGATCAGGGAATCGCCTACGAGCAGTACTTC
TRBJ2-7 - - TRBV29-1 CSVRDNHEQYF TGCAGCGTTCGGGACAATCACGAGCAGTACTTC
TRBJ2-7 once TRBD2 TRBV27 CASSLYSGLIYEQYF TGTGCCAGCAGTTTATACTCGGGACTAATCTACGAGCAGTACTTC
TRBJ2-3 - TRBD1 TRBV28 CASSPRDRGFTDTQYF TGTGCCAGCAGCCCGAGAGACAGGGGATTCACAGATACGCAGTATTTT
TRBJ2-1 - TRBD1 TRBV10-3 CAIREDRPVGNEQFF TGTGCCATCAGGGAGGACAGGCCGGTTGGAAATGAGCAGTTCTTC
TRBJ2-5 - TRBD2 TRBV9 CASSPTGRTAPWETQYF TGTGCCAGCAGCCCAACCGGGAGGACCGCGCCTTGGGAGACCCAGTACTTC
TRBJ2-5 - TRBD1 TRBV27 CASTSTGAQETQYF TGTGCCAGCACCTCGACAGGGGCCCAAGAGACCCAGTACTTC
TRBJ2-7 - - TRBV9 CASSSSGGYEQYF TGTGCCAGCAGCTCTAGTGGCGGATACGAGCAGTACTTC
TRBJ2-2 - - TRBV5-6 CASSLQDSGELFF TGTGCCAGCAGCTTGCAAGACTCCGGGGAGCTGTTTTTT
TRBJ1-1 - - TRBV12-5 CASGLTGLPEAFF TGTGCTAGTGGTTTAACAGGGCTCCCTGAAGCTTTCTTT
TRBJ2-5 - TRBD2 TRBV5-1 CASSLRGGTETQYF TGCGCCAGCAGCTTGCGCGGGGGTACGGAGACCCAGTACTTC
TRBJ1-1 - - TRBV11-2 CASSLRDGEGSEAFF TGTGCCAGCAGCCTCCGGGACGGGGAGGGATCTGAAGCTTTCTTT
TRBJ1-2 - TRBD1 TRBV9 CASSVEDRGLDGYTF TGTGCCAGCAGCGTAGAAGACAGGGGGCTTGATGGCTACACCTTC
TRBJ2-3 - - TRBV9 CASTLNGDTQYF TGTGCCAGCACCCTGAACGGGGATACGCAGTATTTT